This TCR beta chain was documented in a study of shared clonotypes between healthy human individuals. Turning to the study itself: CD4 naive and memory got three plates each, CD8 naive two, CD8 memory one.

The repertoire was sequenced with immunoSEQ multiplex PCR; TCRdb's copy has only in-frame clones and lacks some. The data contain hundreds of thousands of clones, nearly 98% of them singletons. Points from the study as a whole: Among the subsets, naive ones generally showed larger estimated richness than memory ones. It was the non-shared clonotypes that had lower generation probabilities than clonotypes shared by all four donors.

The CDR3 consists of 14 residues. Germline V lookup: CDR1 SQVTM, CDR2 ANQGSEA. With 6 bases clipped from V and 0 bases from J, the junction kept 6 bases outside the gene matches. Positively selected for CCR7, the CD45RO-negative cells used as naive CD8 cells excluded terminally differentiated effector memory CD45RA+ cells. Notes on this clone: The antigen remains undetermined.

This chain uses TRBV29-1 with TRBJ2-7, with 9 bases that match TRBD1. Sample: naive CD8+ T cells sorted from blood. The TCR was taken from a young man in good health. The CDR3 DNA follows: TGCAGCGTAGTAGGGACAGGGCTCTCCTACGAGCAGTACTTC. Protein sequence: CSVVGTGLSYEQYF.